One sample yielded the 29 T cell receptor beta chains listed below, sequenced in a study of shared clonotypes between healthy human individuals (dated by TCRdb to 2018 to 2021). The library was prepared using the immunoSEQ multiplex PCR assay. Sourced from immuneACCESS, this table was stored by TCRdb with only in-frame sequences that have V and J called. A share of the clones is absent; for the studies checked, an unresolved V gene accounts for under half, and the remainder has no known explanation. The table for this sample lists about 2.3 million clones; more than 80% of them were counted only once. The ten largest clones take up 0.39% of the sample. Material: naive CD4+ T cells from PBMCs. Interpreted using the paper, the cell subset or site label stands for: CD45RA+ positively selected. The receptor source for this set is a man aged 18 to 29 in good health. Some clones in this sample may be carry-over from other donors' samples.

About this clone itself: At one boundary the junction diverges from the germline segment, which might be a read error. The chain has TRBV2 and TRBJ1-4, with no clear D. This CDR3 is 15 amino acids long. The V gene's germline CDR1 is SNHLY and CDR2 FYNNEI. In DNA, the CDR3 is TGTGCCAGCAGCGAAGGCATGGATTCTAATGAAAAACTGTTTTTT. Translation: CASSEGMDSNEKLFF.

As for this clone: Other DNA sequences from this sample encode an identical CDR3 as well. The genes are TRBV5-4 and TRBJ2-3; D uncertain. There are 13 residues in the CDR3. Germline values: CDR1 SGHNT, CDR2 YYREEE (reference sequence). V lost 2 bases and J lost 3, with 7 bases in between. The CDR3 region is CASSLKGTDTQYF. For the CDR3, the DNA is TGTGCCAGCAGCTTAAAGGGAACAGATACGCAGTATTTT.

The chain employs TRBV19 and TRBJ1-5, with 11 bases identical to TRBD1. The CDR3 spans 18 residues. Losses at the gene ends were 4 bases for V and 9 bases for J; bases not matched to a gene: 17. Per the germline V gene, CDR1 is LNHDA and CDR2 is SQIVND (reference sequence). CDR3 amino acids: CASSTNRDRGEVLGPQHF. CDR3 nucleotide sequence: TGTGCCAGTAGTACAAACCGGGACAGGGGGGAGGTATTAGGGCCCCAGCATTTT.

The rearrangement uses TRBV10-3 and TRBJ2-1, with a weak D call TRBD2 (6 bases). The CDR3 has 16 amino acids. Germline V CDR1 and CDR2: ENHRY, SYGVKD. The V gene lost 6 bases and the J gene lost 4 bases, with 19 bases spanning the gap. CDR3 in DNA: TGTGCCATCAGGAGTTTCGCGGGACTTCTATACAATGAGCAGTTCTTC. Its protein product is CAIRSFAGLLYNEQFF.

This chain joins TRBV30 and TRBJ1-3; D not resolved. V lost 4 bases and J 4 bases, leaving 17 bases between the germline ends. The CDR3 has 15 residues. CDR1 and CDR2 from the germline V gene are GTSNPN and SVGIG (reference sequence). The CDR3, as DNA: TGTGCCTGGATTCCGAACCGGGGAACAGGAAACACCATATATTTT. It yields the protein CAWIPNRGTGNTIYF.

The genes are TRBV28 and TRBJ1-2; D is ambiguous. The CDR3 consists of 13 residues. Trimming left V 7 bases short and J 0 bases short, with 9 bases between. Germline V gene data show CDR1 as MDHEN and CDR2 as SYDVKM. The CDR3 DNA sequence: TGTGCCAGCACCCAAACAACTAACTATGGCTACACCTTC. It encodes CASTQTTNYGYTF.

The rearrangement links TRBV6-5 to TRBJ1-4, with TRBD1 as a possible D gene (5 bases). The length of the CDR3 is 16 residues. Trimming removed 4 bases at V and 0 bases at J, with 12 bases between. Germline assignment: CDR1 MNHEY and CDR2 SVGAGI. This CDR3 reads CASSLNRIATNEKLFF. CDR3 nucleotides: TGTGCCAGCAGTTTGAACAGGATAGCAACTAATGAAAAACTGTTTTTT.

The chain combines TRBV28 with TRBJ1-6; D possibly corresponds to TRBD1 (5 bases). CDR3 length: 17 amino acids. The V and J ends lost 6 bases and 0 bases respectively, with 15 bases between them. From germline, CDR1 is MDHEN and CDR2 SYDVKM. The CDR3 DNA reads as TGTGCCAGCAGCCACCTAGCAGGGAGCTCCTATAATTCACCCCTCCACTTT. This sequence encodes CASSHLAGSSYNSPLHF. The variable domain in full, completed from reference TRBV28 and TRBJ1-6, reads DVKVTQSSRYLVKRTGEKVFLECVQDMDHENMFWYRQDPGLGLRLIYFSYDVKMKEKGDIPEGYSVSREKKERFSLILESASTNQTSMYLCASSHLAGSSYNSPLHFGNGTRLTVT.

The V call is TRBV30, the J call TRBJ1-6; D uncertain. The V end lost 1 base, the J end lost 9 bases, and 13 bases lay between the germline ends. This CDR3 has 14 residues. The germline V gene encodes CDR1 GTSNPN and CDR2 SVGIG (reference sequence). The CDR3 region is CAWSEGGRGSPLHF. The CDR3 DNA follows: TGTGCCTGGAGTGAAGGAGGGCGAGGTTCACCCCTCCACTTT.

The chain links TRBV9 to TRBJ2-1; a possible D gene is TRBD1 (6 bases). V was pared by 2 bases and J by 7 bases, with 10 bases between. This CDR3 spans 13 amino acids. The germline gives CDR1 SGDLS, CDR2 YYNGEE. CDR3 sequence: CASSVGTLNEQFF. The CDR3 nucleotides read TGTGCCAGCAGCGTCGGGACATTGAATGAGCAGTTCTTC.

This rearrangement joins TRBV15 to TRBJ1-1; 8 bases align to TRBD1. The CDR3 consists of 16 residues. Germline V gene sequence: CDR1 LNHNV, CDR2 YYDKDF (reference sequence). V trimming: 1 base; J trimming: 6 bases; junction bases outside the gene matches: 10. The CDR3 nucleotides are TGTGCCACCAGCAGAGCCCGACAGGGGAGGGGCGCTGAAGCTTTCTTT. It codes for CATSRARQGRGAEAFF.

Of note for this clone: At one end, the junction sequence differs from germline, possibly due to a read error. The chain links TRBV30 to TRBJ1-2; maybe TRBD1 (5 bases). Germline CDR1 reads GTSNPN; CDR2 reads SVGIG (reference sequence). This CDR3 has 9 amino acids. The CDR3 here is CAWSVPGLF. CDR3 nucleotide sequence: TGTGCCTGGAGTGTACCGGGACTCTTC.

The rearrangement uses TRBV5-1 and TRBJ2-5, with 13 bases matching TRBD2. The CDR3 runs to 16 residues. The germline V gene has CDR1 SGHRS and CDR2 YFSETQ. The J segment lost 1 base and the V segment lost 3 bases, leaving 3 bases of the junction unmatched. This chain's CDR3 is CASSWGLAGPQETQYF. CDR3 bases: TGCGCCAGCAGCTGGGGACTAGCGGGACCCCAAGAGACCCAGTACTTC.

Worth noting for this clone: Germline is not matched at one junction end, which may reflect a read error. This chain uses TRBV9 with TRBJ2-2; D may be TRBD1 (5 bases). Germline values: CDR1 SGDLS, CDR2 YYNGEE. This CDR3 spans 16 amino acids. The CDR3, as DNA: TGTGCCAGCAGCGTAGCGGCAGGGCCGAATACCGGGGAGCTGTTTTTT. Its translation: CASSVAAGPNTGELFF.

This chain connects TRBV9 to TRBJ2-1; 7 nucleotides line up with TRBD2. The junction had 20 bases not matched to a gene; V was cut back by 6 bases and J by 8 bases. This CDR3 region has 17 residues. Germline V gene lookup returns CDR1 SGDLS and CDR2 YYNGEE. In nucleotides, the CDR3 is TGTGCCAGCACCGCAAAGGCTAGCGGCTCTAGCGCTGATGAGCAGTTCTTC. Translated, it gives CASTAKASGSSADEQFF.

The V and J genes are TRBV4-1 and TRBJ2-7; maybe TRBD2 (5 bases). CDR1 and CDR2 (germline): MGHRA, YSYEKL. This CDR3 region has 11 residues. The V and J ends lost 8 bases and 6 bases respectively, with 11 bases between them. CDR3 in amino acids: CASGPGFEQYF. The CDR3 nucleotides are TGCGCCAGCGGACCGGGGTTCGAGCAGTACTTC.

The chain is built from TRBV18 and TRBJ2-7; either TRBD1 or TRBD2 may fit D (5 bases each). Trimming took off 0 bases at V and 7 bases at J, with 19 bases between the two ends. The CDR3 contains 16 residues. Germline V gene lookup returns CDR1 KGHSH and CDR2 LQKENI. CDR3 loop: CASSPPSSGQGGEQYF. The CDR3 DNA reads TGTGCCAGCTCACCACCTTCGTCTGGCCAGGGCGGGGAGCAGTACTTC.

The chain carries TRBV7-6 and TRBJ1-1; D gene uncertain. There are 14 residues in the CDR3. Looked up from germline, CDR1 is SGHVS and CDR2 is FNYEAQ. With 0 bases removed from V and 5 bases from J, the gap between germline ends came to 10 bases. CDR3 nucleotide sequence: TGTGCCAGCAGCTTAGCCAGTCGGGAGACTGAAGCTTTCTTT. This gives the protein CASSLASRETEAFF.

This clone came up once. Other nucleotide sequences from this sample produce the same CDR3. The J gene is TRBJ2-6, the V gene TRBV30, with D uncertain. The ends were cut back, 3 bases at V and 0 bases at J, with 3 bases in the middle. Germline V CDR1 and CDR2: GTSNPN, SVGIG (reference sequence). There are 13 residues in the CDR3. Written as DNA, the CDR3 is TGTGCCTGGAGAGTCTCTGGGGCCAACGTCCTGACTTTC. It encodes CAWRVSGANVLTF. Full variable domain (rest looked up from reference TRBV30 and TRBJ2-6): SQTIHQWPATLVQPVGSPLSLECTVEGTSNPNLYWYRQAAGRGLQLLFYSVGIGQISSEVPQNLSASRPQDRQFILSSKKLLLSDSGFYLCAWRVSGANVLTFGAGSRLTVL.

The gene calls are TRBV2 and TRBJ2-2; D remains ambiguous. Germline V gene sequence: CDR1 SNHLY, CDR2 FYNNEI. Trimming pared 6 bases from V and 6 bases from J, leaving 8 bases between. The CDR3 is made up of 12 amino acids. CDR3 residues: CASSLRPGELFF. CDR3 coding DNA: TGTGCCAGCAGCCTGAGACCCGGGGAGCTGTTTTTT.

For this clone: The identical CDR3 is also encoded by other nucleotide sequences in the sample. The rearrangement joins TRBV5-1 to TRBJ1-1, with 9 nucleotides matching TRBD1. From germline, CDR1 is SGHRS and CDR2 YFSETQ. The J segment lost 4 bases and the V segment lost 3 bases, leaving 1 base of the junction unmatched. The CDR3 sequence is 13 residues long. The DNA of the CDR3 is TGCGCCAGCAGCTCGGACAGGGGCACTGAAGCTTTCTTT. Translated, it gives CASSSDRGTEAFF. The full variable domain, rest sourced from reference TRBV5-1 and TRBJ1-1, is KAGVTQTPRYLIKTRGQQVTLSCSPISGHRSVSWYQQTPGQGLQFLFEYFSETQRNKGNFPGRFSGRQFSNSRSEMNVSTLELGDSALYLCASSSDRGTEAFFGQGTRLTVV.

This clone was seen just once. J is TRBJ2-5 and V is TRBV11-2; tentatively, D is TRBD2 (6 bases). CDR1 is SGHAT and CDR2 is FQNNGV in the germline V gene. This CDR3 has 14 residues. With 5 bases removed from V and 4 bases from J, the gap between germline ends came to 14 bases. The CDR3 loop is CASSPGAGSETQYF. The CDR3 nucleotides are TGTGCCAGCAGCCCAGGTGCGGGGTCAGAGACCCAGTACTTC.

The CDR3 DNA follows: TGTGCCAGCAGCCGAGCGGGAGGGCGTAATGAGCAGTTCTTC. Translating it yields CASSRAGGRNEQFF. The J gene is TRBJ2-1, the V gene TRBV14; 10 bases fit TRBD2. The CDR3 has 14 amino acids. Germline V gene lookup returns CDR1 SGHDN and CDR2 FVKESK. V dropped 4 bases and J dropped 7; count of bases not matched to a gene: 4.

The genes are TRBV25-1 and TRBJ1-2; D remains ambiguous. The V end was cut by 4 bases, the J end by 5 bases, with 11 bases between. The CDR3 runs 13 residues. Looked up from germline, CDR1 is MGHDK and CDR2 is SYGVNS. CDR3 nucleotides: TGTGCCAGCAGTGTGGAGGCGAGTTATGGCTACACCTTC. This codes for CASSVEASYGYTF.

This chain joins TRBV10-3 and TRBJ2-5; no clear D gene. This CDR3 has 14 amino acids. Germline V gene sequence: CDR1 ENHRY, CDR2 SYGVKD. The V end lost 0 bases, the J end lost 2 bases, and 7 bases lay between the germline ends. Here the CDR3 reads CAISESRDQETQYF. Here the CDR3 DNA reads TGTGCCATCAGTGAGTCAAGGGATCAAGAGACCCAGTACTTC.

The chain combines TRBV6-5 with TRBJ2-3; 11 bases align to TRBD1. The V and J ends lost 7 bases and 5 bases, in that order; junction bases with no gene match: 5. CDR1 and CDR2 from the germline V gene are MNHEY and SVGAGI. The length of the CDR3 is 14 residues. CDR3 protein: CASTRTGGRDTQYF. CDR3 coding DNA: TGTGCCAGCACCCGGACAGGGGGCAGAGATACGCAGTATTTT.

The chain uses TRBV5-1 and TRBJ1-5; maybe TRBD1 (5 bases). Trimming pared 4 bases from V and 1 base from J, leaving 12 bases between. This CDR3 has 15 residues. CDR1 is SGHRS and CDR2 is YFSETQ in the germline V gene. CDR3 bases: TGCGCCAGCAGCATGGGGGATTACAGCAATCAGCCCCAGCATTTT. This codes for CASSMGDYSNQPQHF.

The chain carries TRBV7-3 and TRBJ1-1; TRBD1 aligns across 8 bases. The germline CDR1 and CDR2 sequences are SGHTA and FQGTGA. The V segment lost 5 bases and the J segment 4 bases; nucleotides outside the gene matches: 9. The length of the CDR3 is 15 residues. The CDR3 region has the DNA TGTGCCAGCAGCCCCGGGCCAGGGGGCCGCACTGAAGCTTTCTTT. Protein product: CASSPGPGGRTEAFF.

The CDR3 loop is CASSLGADQPQHF. The CDR3, as DNA: TGTGCCAGCAGCTTAGGAGCGGATCAGCCCCAGCATTTT. This chain joins TRBV7-8 and TRBJ1-5; the D is unclear. The CDR3 sequence is 13 residues long. V shed 1 base and J shed 5 bases, with 6 bases lying between them. The germline V gene encodes CDR1 SGHVS and CDR2 FQNEAQ.